This T cell receptor beta chain emerged from a study of Graves' ophthalmopathy and Graves' hyperthyroidism. Study findings and constraints: Most clonotypes expanded in thyroid above 0.001 frequency were present in blood too.

CDR3 length equals 11 residues. The germline gives CDR1 GTSNPN, CDR2 SVGIG (reference sequence). The V gene lost 6 bases and the J gene lost 6 bases, with 9 bases spanning the gap. Note on this clonotype: The antigen is not known.

Scientists amplified the TCR beta CDR3 regions from RNA transcripts. The authors performed first-round RT-PCR with HTBI primers and then a second-round multiplex PCR. One entry per CDR3 protein results from TCRdb running MiXCR on the multiplex PCR reads. Among 500,000 to 700,000 distinct CDR3 sequences, about 35% were seen once, and the ten largest hold 4% to 5%. The sequence was obtained from an adult man with Graves' hyperthyroidism. The sequencing input was peripheral blood or thyroid tissue (not recorded which). The chain employs TRBV30 and TRBJ1-5; no clear D. DNA for the CDR3: TGTGCCTGCGGTAGTAGTCAGCCCCAGCATTTT. Its translation is CACGSSQPQHF.